Sequencing of this T cell receptor beta chain was carried out in a study of cytomegalovirus exposure and HLA in healthy donors (dated by TCRdb to the late 2010s). About the full investigation: According to an earlier analysis of 587 of the donors, about 179 million T cells yielded 117 million unique TCR beta sequences and around 280 Gb of sequence data. About 300 gigabases of sequencing data and tens of millions of unique TCR sequences were included in an early release covering roughly 600 HLA-typed donors. Among the 398 genotyped donors, about 85% belonged to the genetic ancestry cluster associated with self-reported Caucasian donors. The study aimed to test whether cataloging public T cell receptors could reveal signatures of past pathogen exposure. The T cell repertoires of around 670 subjects were profiled by immunosequencing and related to cytomegalovirus serostatus. In addition to the first cohort of 666 subjects, a separate validation cohort of 130 or so different subjects was used. The study combined high-throughput TCR immunosequencing, statistical association of individual TCRs with disease status, and machine learning to predict cytomegalovirus infection status. To study patterns of TCR occurrence, a later analysis re-analyzed previously published TCR beta repertoires from more than 550 donors and added high-resolution HLA genotyping. The later analysis used no new phenotypic data to find candidate immune exposures, relying instead on TCR beta sequences and their occurrence across donors. An earlier analysis of roughly 600 of the donors used high-throughput TCR beta sequencing to judge whether each TCR beta V gene segment behaved as functional or pseudogenic. Donor age, sex, ethnicity and CMV serostatus were collected together with the repertoire data. Genome-wide SNP genotypes for about 65% of the 666 donors were used in a later genetic analysis, which treated that subset as a discovery cohort. All discovery cohort repertoires had been generated using a single sequencing platform. HLA typing included class I and class II loci at four-digit resolution. The number of typed donors differed by locus: about 620-640 for A, B, C, DRB1 and DQB1; approximately 540 for DQA1; roughly 600 for DPA1; and 400 to 480 for DPB1. Several DR-DQ haplotypes were handled as single units for association and clustering because linkage in the cohort was strong. On average, 235,054 unique TCR beta nucleotide sequences were sequenced per donor among several hundred genotyped donors of the cohort, with 15% to 20% of those sequences being non-productive.

Trimming takes 2 bases from V and 5 bases from J, and the germline ends sit 18 bases apart. CDR1 is given as MGHDK and CDR2 as SYGVNS, both from the germline V gene. The CDR3 contains 16 residues, cysteine and phenylalanine counted. The read is trimmed to its CDR3 DNA, 48 bases read in frame from base 1. The library was prepared using the immunoSEQ multiplex PCR assay. For the multiplex PCR, a mixture combining 60 forward primers for TCR Vbeta segments and 13 reverse primers for TCR Jbeta segments was used. Amplification of the CDR3 region of rearranged TCR beta genes was performed with a multiplex PCR assay on genomic DNA. The Illumina HiSeq System was used to sequence the amplified TCR beta libraries as 87-base-pair reads. Under the source paper's analysis protocol: A later analysis tallied around 87 million unique TCR beta chains across the 700 or so repertoires, and approximately 11 million of those chains were shared by two or more donors. A nearest-neighbor algorithm error-corrected the raw reads and collapsed the reads into unique sequences, merging closely related sequences to remove PCR and sequencing errors. To assign V, D and J gene segments, CDR3 sequences were aligned to IMGT reference sequences. For a sequence to be retained, a match of at least six nucleotides to both a V gene segment and a J gene segment was required. A rearrangement counted as productive if the CDR3 had no stop codons and remained in frame with V and J, and every other rearrangement counted as non-productive. CDR3 was defined according to IMGT convention as the region running from the second conserved V-encoded cysteine to the conserved J-encoded phenylalanine. The earlier analysis of about 590 of the donors excluded sequences that lacked an unambiguous match to a single V gene segment. An earlier analysis of almost 600 of the donors classified V segments as functional when productive rearrangements were above 56.7% and as segregating when the standard deviation between donors was above 5%. A statistical classification framework was built to diagnose cytomegalovirus status from the catalog of TCR beta chain sequences. A later analysis assigned V and J genes by comparing TCR nucleotide sequences with IMGT/GENE-DB human TR gene sequences. A later analysis assigned CDR3 sequences and most-parsimonious VDJ recombination scenarios with the TCRdist pipeline. A later analysis defined each TCR beta chain by its CDR3 amino acid sequence plus V-gene family, and excluded reads lacking a unique V-gene family. As a way to deal with suspected cross-contamination and a sequencing artifact, a later analysis dropped 450 to 600 nucleotide sequences that were highly shared and had low generation probability. For each public chain, a later analysis derived a clonal expansion index from normalized ranks of inferred template counts within each repertoire. In a later analysis, generation probabilities were computed with a VDJ recombination model fitted to out-of-frame rearrangements, and the resulting probabilities were checked against IGoR. Hypergeometric tests were used in a later analysis to score TCR-TCR, TCR-HLA and TCR-CMV co-occurrence, with a repertoire-size bias correction applied to the TCR pairs. To estimate false discovery rates, a later analysis permuted the HLA or CMV assignments 20 times. A later analysis grouped co-occurring TCRs with DBSCAN, adding TCRdist sequence similarity when clustering within HLA-allele-positive subsets. For co-occurrence clustering, repertoires with fewer than 30,000 or more than 120,000 public chains were excluded, along with five repertoires with anomalous nucleotide sharing. Entries here come from immuneACCESS through TCRdb and include only in-frame sequences with V and J called. Some clones fail to appear in such tables; in the studies checked, an unresolved V gene covers under half of the shortfall, and the cause of the remainder is unknown. The V and J calls and clone size are taken from that table; D and trimming were inferred from the DNA. For this sample there are around 58,000 clones; over 55% appear just once. Roughly 35% of the sample is held by the ten biggest clonotypes.

General findings and caveats noted by the study authors: In a later genetic analysis, fewer N-insertions in productive TCRs were reported among donors in an Asian-associated ancestry cluster than the approximately 670-donor mean. Most CMV-associated TCR beta chains appeared to be HLA-restricted in a later analysis, and the HLA associations seemed to be driven largely by CMV exposure. A later genetic analysis associated a missense DCLRE1C variant with V-gene and J-gene trimming of TCR beta chains, and an independent cohort replicated the association. Fewer than 20 rarely observed V segments, including chromosome 9 orphons, were excluded from the earlier analysis of several hundred of the donors because counts were too low. In both the original and validation cohorts, the classifier was reported to diagnose cytomegalovirus status with high specificity and sensitivity. The cohort was sequenced for TCR beta chains only, and without alpha or paired-chain data the features that could be detected were limited. For the cohort, immune exposure information was limited to CMV serostatus. A cluster of highly shared sequence variants was judged likely to represent a technical artifact of the sequencing pipeline. In a later analysis, several top co-occurrence clusters were reported to appear linked to parvovirus B19, influenza, CMV and Epstein-Barr virus. Because HLA typing was missing for some donors at each locus, association tests included only the typed subset. Because the 87-base-pair reads could not distinguish some IMGT-functional V segments, including TRBV6-2 and TRBV6-3, those segments were excluded. Correlated functional status among segregating V segments might be attributable to linkage disequilibrium, but an unknown experimental factor could not be ruled out. When HLA alleles, especially DR and DQ, strongly co-occurred, TCR associations were difficult to assign to individual alleles. In a later analysis, HLA-associated TCR beta chains showed more clonal expansion and lower generation probabilities than non-associated chains that were equally common. In a later analysis, TCR association rates were found to vary across HLA loci, with the most associated TCRs seen for DRB1 alleles and the fewest for HLA-C alleles. Most TCR sequences were observed very rarely across donors, whereas some public TCRs were present in many individuals. In vitro tests confirmed that a few of the cytomegalovirus-associated TCR beta chains recognize cytomegalovirus antigens. An earlier analysis of 450 to 750 of the donors showed that most TCR beta V segments appeared in productive rearrangements either about 87% or about 30% of the time, which broadly matched IMGT annotations. A total of fewer than 200 TCR beta chains were listed by the study as associated with cytomegalovirus. At a false discovery rate of 0.05, a later analysis linked 15,000 to 20,000 TCR beta sequences to specific HLA alleles. The presence/absence analyses assumed that sequencing depth was roughly uniform across donors, and that assumption may not be true. A further reported finding was that TCR beta sequences accurately predicted the HLA-A and HLA-B alleles for most subjects in the first cohort. It was suggested by the authors that the approach could potentially be generalized to other disease states and immunological phenotypes.

The cohort was made up of hundreds of healthy bone marrow donors. At the time of sampling, every cohort member was nominally healthy, though immune exposures that went unrecorded were likely present. The donor tested CMV seropositive and was one of the 289 seropositive cohort members. Each donor provided a peripheral blood sample, and peripheral blood mononuclear cells were used for TCR beta sequencing. Genomic DNA was extracted from the blood cell samples with the Qiagen DNeasy Blood Extraction Kit. With respect to this clone: Its antigen specificity is not known. Base qualities are not recorded, but no much larger clone differs from it by a single base.

Sequencing input: PBMCs. This clonotype was sampled from a man aged 40-50 years in good health and CMV-seropositive. The chain was built from TRBV25-1 and TRBJ2-5; a tentative D call is TRBD1 (5 bases match). This receptor has the CDR3 CASSEMGRRGRETQYF. The sequenced DNA: TGTGCCAGCAGTGAAATGGGTCGTAGGGGCCGGGAGACCCAGTACTTC.